This T cell receptor (beta chain) was documented in a study of cytomegalovirus exposure and HLA in healthy donors. Study-wide context: The 95 million to 120 million unique TCR beta sequences, from 150 million to 200 million T cells, were found by an earlier analysis. Samples from HLA-typed donors yielded 65 million to 90 million unique TCRs in an early data release. Study observations and caveats: The number of N-insertions in an Asian-associated ancestry cluster was reportedly below the approximately 700-donor mean in a later analysis. Published work reported that the classifier diagnosed cytomegalovirus status with high specificity and sensitivity.

The PCR was carried out with 60 Vbeta primers and 13 Jbeta primers. Generated by immunoSEQ multiplex PCR, the TCRdb table keeps only in-frame clones and is missing some. The sample lists around 150,000 clones, roughly 75% occurring once. This clone was counted between two and nine times. Its target is unknown. Germline-derived CDR1 and CDR2 are SEHNR and FQNEAQ (reference sequence). V lost 5 bases and J 5 bases, leaving 18 bases between the germline ends. The CDR3 covers 15 residues. The origin of this receptor is a man in his forties in good health and CMV-seropositive. Specimen: PBMCs. The chain employs TRBV7-9 and TRBJ1-2, with D hard to call. In DNA, the CDR3 is TGTGCCAGCAGCCCCGGCCCACCAGAGGTTTATGGCTACACCTTC. It specifies CASSPGPPEVYGYTF.